Presented here are 31 T cell receptor beta chains from one specimen sequenced in a study of shared clonotypes between healthy human individuals. Sequencing was performed with immunoSEQ multiplex PCR; in TCRdb, only in-frame clones are kept and a portion is missing. This sample has some 700,000 clones, with 90% found just once. Sample: memory CD8+ T cells from PBMCs. Described subset: CD45RO+ cells pooled with CCR7-negative TemRA cells. The receptors were sampled from a man aged 18 to 30 in good health. Some clones in this sample may be carry-over from other donors' samples.

Only one count was recorded for this clone. Since a much larger clone is just one base distant, this may be a read error. This chain links TRBV6-4 with TRBJ2-3, with 8 bases fitting TRBD2. From germline, CDR1 is MRHNA and CDR2 SNTAGT. The CDR3 is made up of 14 amino acids. The J segment lost 3 bases and the V segment lost 4 bases, leaving 3 bases of the junction unmatched. The CDR3 sequence: CASSGSSGTDTQYF. CDR3 nucleotide sequence: TGTGCCAGCAGTGGCTCTAGCGGGACAGATACGCAGTATTTT.

The gene calls are TRBV11-2 and TRBJ2-7; D ambiguous. Germline assignment: CDR1 SGHAT and CDR2 FQNNGV. The CDR3 runs to 15 residues. Between the trimmed V and J ends, which lost 0 bases and 2 bases, there was a span of 11 bases. The CDR3 loop is CASSLEAVSPYEQYF. The CDR3 coding sequence is TGTGCCAGCAGCTTAGAGGCTGTGTCTCCCTACGAGCAGTACTTC.

The chain combines TRBV6-1 with TRBJ1-2, with D possibly being TRBD1 (5 bases). The ends were cut back, 3 bases at V and 9 bases at J, with 14 bases in the middle. The CDR3 has 13 amino acids. From germline, CDR1 is MNHNS and CDR2 SASEGT. The CDR3 loop is CASSEVPGESYTF. CDR3 DNA: TGTGCCAGCAGTGAGGTACCGGGGGAGAGCTACACCTTC.

The V gene is TRBV9, the J gene TRBJ2-7; 7 bases align to TRBD1. The CDR3 is made up of 13 amino acids. The germline CDR1 and CDR2 sequences are SGDLS and YYNGEE. V gave up 3 bases and J gave up 7 bases; unmatched junction bases: 7. CDR3 region: CASSDSGGIEQYF. The CDR3 DNA reads as TGTGCCAGCAGCGATTCAGGGGGTATTGAGCAGTACTTC.

A single count supports this clone. The chain uses TRBV4-3 and TRBJ2-7; 9 bases are shared with TRBD2. The CDR3 length is 15 residues. Trimming removed 1 base from V and 5 bases from J; junction bases left unmatched: 6. Germline loops: CDR1 LGHNA, CDR2 YSLEER. The CDR3 DNA reads as TGCGCCAGCAGCCAAGGCGGGAGGGCCGGTAACGAGCAGTACTTC. Amino acids: CASSQGGRAGNEQYF.

This chain links TRBV28 with TRBJ2-5, with TRBD2 matching 8 bases. Germline V gene lookup returns CDR1 MDHEN and CDR2 SYDVKM. After removal of 3 bases from V and 5 bases from J, the junction contained 11 bases not matched to a gene. This CDR3 region has 16 residues. This CDR3 is CASSFRLAYTAETQYF. The CDR3 DNA reads TGTGCCAGCAGTTTTCGACTAGCGTACACAGCGGAGACCCAGTACTTC.

The chain links TRBV6-6 to TRBJ2-3, with 9 nucleotides matching TRBD2. V shed 6 bases and J 2 bases; nucleotides not matched to a gene: 9. CDR1 is MNHNY and CDR2 is SVGAGI in the germline V gene (reference sequence). The CDR3 runs 16 residues. CDR3 sequence (DNA): TGTGCCAGCAGAGGTCCAGCGGGAGGCCCCACAGATACGCAGTATTTT. It specifies CASRGPAGGPTDTQYF.

This clone showed up just once. The chain is built from TRBV5-6 and TRBJ2-3; TRBD2 aligns across 10 bases. The CDR3 is 16 residues long. Germline loops: CDR1 SGHDT, CDR2 YYEEEE. Trimming removed 4 bases from V and 4 bases from J; junction bases left unmatched: 9. CDR3 residues: CASSAKAGGRSDTQYF. Written as DNA, the CDR3 is TGTGCCAGCAGCGCCAAAGCGGGAGGGAGATCAGATACGCAGTATTTT.

This chain uses TRBV4-1 with TRBJ2-5, with D maybe TRBD1 (5 bases). Germline lookup yields CDR1 MGHRA and CDR2 YSYEKL. This CDR3 region has 16 residues. The V gene lost 3 bases and the J gene lost 1 base, with 15 bases spanning the gap. Here the CDR3 DNA reads TGCGCCAGCAGCCAGGCGGTGACAGTGATCCAAGAGACCCAGTACTTC. This codes for CASSQAVTVIQETQYF.

The CDR3 is CASSSPITGASGNTIYF. The CDR3, as DNA: TGTGCCAGCAGCTCACCCATCACAGGGGCCTCTGGAAACACCATATATTTT. This sequence joins TRBV7-9 and TRBJ1-3; 7 positions match TRBD1. V lost 4 bases and J lost 0; bases outside the gene matches: 9. The CDR3 loop spans 17 amino acids. Germline V gives CDR1 SEHNR, CDR2 FQNEAQ (reference sequence). The full variable domain, in which reference TRBV7-9 and TRBJ1-3 provide the parts outside the CDR3, is DTGVSQNPRHKITKRGQNVTFRCDPISEHNRLYWYRQTLGQGPEFLTYFQNEAQLEKSRLLSDRFSAERPKGSFSTLEIQRTEQGDSAMYLCASSSPITGASGNTIYFGEGSWLTVV.

The genes are TRBV6-5 and TRBJ1-5; no reliable D call. Deletions cut 5 bases from V and 5 bases from J, with 13 bases between. This CDR3 has 14 amino acids. Germline CDR1 and CDR2: MNHEY and SVGAGI. The CDR3 loop is CASSQVGSDQPQHF. In DNA form, the CDR3 reads TGTGCCAGCAGTCAGGTAGGGTCCGATCAGCCCCAGCATTTT.

The V gene is TRBV29-1, the J gene TRBJ2-7; tentatively, D is TRBD1 (6 bases). Per the germline V gene, CDR1 is SQVTM and CDR2 is ANQGSEA. The CDR3 loop spans 13 amino acids. V was shortened by 8 bases and J by 3 bases, with 17 bases between the two germline ends. In DNA form, the CDR3 reads TGCAGCTATATAACAGGGAGAGGCTACGAGCAGTACTTC. Translated: CSYITGRGYEQYF.

The rearrangement links TRBV9 to TRBJ2-7; 10 nucleotides match TRBD2. V shed 0 bases, J shed 6 bases, and the junction held 12 bases outside the gene matches. Germline assignment: CDR1 SGDLS and CDR2 YYNGEE. This CDR3 comprises 17 residues. The CDR3 sequence: CASSVGDGLAGAGEQYF. CDR3 DNA: TGTGCCAGCAGCGTAGGGGATGGGCTAGCGGGAGCCGGCGAGCAGTACTTC. The variable domain in full, with the rest retrieved from reference TRBV9 and TRBJ2-7, is DSGVTQTPKHLITATGQRVTLRCSPRSGDLSVYWYQQSLDQGLQFLIQYYNGEERAKGNILERFSAQQFPDLHSELNLSSLELGDSALYFCASSVGDGLAGAGEQYFGPGTRLTVT.

This chain joins TRBV6-5 and TRBJ2-1; 11 nucleotides align to TRBD2. Germline trimming cut 7 bases from V and 5 bases from J; bases unmatched to any gene: 4. Per the germline V gene, CDR1 is MNHEY and CDR2 is SVGAGI. The CDR3 sequence is 14 residues long. The DNA of the CDR3 is TGTGCCAGCAACTTACTAGCGGGGGACAATGAGCAGTTCTTC. Translation: CASNLLAGDNEQFF.

A remark on this clone: The sample contains more than one DNA sequence encoding this CDR3. This sequence joins TRBV29-1 and TRBJ2-7, with 7 bases that match TRBD2. CDR1 SQVTM and CDR2 ANQGSEA come from the germline V gene. V was pared by 4 bases and J by 3 bases, with 9 bases of the junction left unmatched. The CDR3 length is 14 residues. CDR3 bases: TGCAGCGTTGGGGGAGGGAAATTGGGCTACGAGCAGTACTTC. This codes for CSVGGGKLGYEQYF.

The rearrangement joins TRBV7-6 to TRBJ2-7, with TRBD2 as a possible D gene (6 bases). Trimming pared 5 bases from V and 2 bases from J, leaving 13 bases between. This CDR3 has 14 amino acids. Germline V gene data show CDR1 as SGHVS and CDR2 as FNYEAQ. CDR3 DNA: TGTGCCAGCAGCCCCCTGGGGGGAGCCTACGAGCAGTACTTC. Translated, it gives CASSPLGGAYEQYF.

The chain combines TRBV25-1 with TRBJ1-6; the match to TRBD1 covers 7 bases. The V gene end was trimmed by 2 bases and the J gene end by 8 bases; junction bases not matched to a gene: 15. The CDR3 extends over 18 amino acids. In germline, CDR1 is MGHDK, CDR2 SYGVNS. The CDR3 nucleotides read TGTGCCAGCAGTGAAAGCACCCTCGACAGGGTTCTATATTCACCCCTCCACTTT. Translating it yields CASSESTLDRVLYSPLHF.

This clone was detected only a few times. The chain employs TRBV5-6 and TRBJ2-3, with 8 bases that match TRBD2. The junction had 1 base not matched to a gene; V was cut back by 1 base and J by 0 bases. The CDR3 is made up of 15 amino acids. Germline V CDR1 and CDR2: SGHDT, YYEEEE. The CDR3 DNA sequence: TGTGCCAGCAGCTTGAGCGGGGGTAGCACAGATACGCAGTATTTT. It translates to CASSLSGGSTDTQYF.

The rearrangement joins TRBV4-3 to TRBJ1-4, with D perhaps matching TRBD1 (5 bases). V was shortened by 0 bases and J by 7 bases, with 15 bases between the two germline ends. The CDR3 spans 16 residues. CDR1 and CDR2 from the germline V gene are LGHNA and YSLEER. As DNA, the CDR3 is TGCGCCAGCAGCCAAGATCCCCCAGGGAGTGGTGAAAAACTGTTTTTT. It codes for CASSQDPPGSGEKLFF.

This sequence joins TRBV28 and TRBJ1-5; no clear D gene. This CDR3 region has 14 residues. Germline-derived CDR1 and CDR2 are MDHEN and SYDVKM. Deletions cut 7 bases from V and 4 bases from J, with 14 bases between. The CDR3 bases are TGTGCCAGCACCGCGGTGAGTTGGAATCAGCCCCAGCATTTT. The encoded protein is CASTAVSWNQPQHF.

This chain links TRBV13 with TRBJ1-1, with D perhaps matching TRBD1 (6 bases). The V gene lost 4 bases and the J gene lost 1 base, with 13 bases spanning the gap. The CDR3 length is 15 residues. Germline CDR1 reads PRHDT; CDR2 reads FYEKMQ (reference sequence). The CDR3 DNA reads as TGTGCCAGCAGCTGGCCCGGGACACAGAACACTGAAGCTTTCTTT. Encoded protein: CASSWPGTQNTEAFF.

The gene calls are TRBV29-1 and TRBJ2-3, with D perhaps matching TRBD2 (6 bases). V dropped 4 bases and J dropped 5 bases, with 19 bases sitting between them. Germline assignment: CDR1 SQVTM and CDR2 ANQGSEA. The CDR3 covers 15 residues. The CDR3 bases are TGCAGCGTTGGTCTAGGCAGGGAGGTAGTAGATACGCAGTATTTT. Protein product: CSVGLGREVVDTQYF.

The V and J genes are TRBV7-6 and TRBJ2-2; 7 nucleotides align to TRBD1. Germline CDR1 is SGHVS and CDR2 is FNYEAQ. CDR3 length: 13 amino acids. The J segment lost 7 bases and the V segment lost 4 bases, leaving 3 bases of the junction unmatched. CDR3 loop: CASSSRQGGELFF. The CDR3 DNA is TGTGCCAGCAGCTCCCGACAGGGCGGGGAGCTGTTTTTT.

This clone was observed a single time. The chain couples TRBV7-9 to TRBJ2-7; a possible D gene is TRBD2 (6 bases). Trimming removed 5 bases from V and 4 bases from J, with 12 bases in between. The CDR3 sequence is 13 residues long. Germline CDR1 SEHNR, CDR2 FQNEAQ (reference sequence). DNA of the CDR3: TGTGCCAGCAGCATACAGGAGGGGTACGAGCAGTACTTC. Translated: CASSIQEGYEQYF.

This rearrangement joins TRBV6-5 to TRBJ2-3, with TRBD1 matching 10 bases. Germline CDR1 is MNHEY and CDR2 is SVGAGI. V lost 2 bases to trimming and J lost 2 bases; unmatched junction nucleotides: 4. The CDR3 sequence is 16 residues long. CDR3 DNA: TGTGCCAGCAGTTACGGGGGACAGGGGTTCACAGATACGCAGTATTTT. It codes for CASSYGGQGFTDTQYF.

The J gene is TRBJ2-3, the V gene TRBV2; D gene ambiguous. The CDR3 length is 13 residues. Trimming left V 8 bases short and J 2 bases short, with 11 bases between. Looked up from germline, CDR1 is SNHLY and CDR2 is FYNNEI. CDR3: CASEERITDTQYF. CDR3 DNA: TGTGCCAGCGAGGAGAGAATCACAGATACGCAGTATTTT.

J is TRBJ2-7 and V is TRBV28; D may be TRBD2 (5 bases). The CDR3 is 16 residues long. The V end was cut by 5 bases, the J end by 0 bases, with 17 bases between. Per the germline V gene, CDR1 is MDHEN and CDR2 is SYDVKM. The CDR3 spells CASSDIAKESSYEQYF. As DNA, the CDR3 is TGTGCCAGCAGTGATATAGCGAAAGAGAGCTCCTACGAGCAGTACTTC.

Note on this clone: This specimen includes other DNA sequences encoding the same CDR3. J is TRBJ2-7 and V is TRBV28, with D perhaps TRBD1 (5 bases). This CDR3 has 14 amino acids. Germline V gene data show CDR1 as MDHEN and CDR2 as SYDVKM. V dropped 8 bases and J dropped 0 bases, with 14 bases sitting between them. Written as DNA, the CDR3 is TGTGCCAGCCGTTGGGTCCAGGGCTCCTACGAGCAGTACTTC. It translates to CASRWVQGSYEQYF.

This chain links TRBV28 with TRBJ2-7; tentative D call: TRBD1 (5 bases). The CDR3 spans 13 residues. V dropped 7 bases and J dropped 0 bases, with 10 bases sitting between them. CDR1 MDHEN and CDR2 SYDVKM come from the germline V gene. CDR3 amino acids: CASKVTDSYEQYF. Here the CDR3 DNA reads TGTGCCAGCAAGGTGACAGACTCCTACGAGCAGTACTTC.

V gene TRBV5-6 combines with J gene TRBJ1-1; 7 bases align to TRBD1. J lost 6 bases, V lost 0 bases, and 8 bases had no gene match. The CDR3 sequence is 15 residues long. Germline CDR1 reads SGHDT; CDR2 reads YYEEEE. The CDR3 sequence: CASSLEPGQFAEAFF. CDR3 DNA sequence: TGTGCCAGCAGCTTGGAGCCGGGACAGTTCGCTGAAGCTTTCTTT.

The rearrangement uses TRBV6-1 and TRBJ1-5, with 12 nucleotides matching TRBD1. The V gene's germline CDR1 is MNHNS and CDR2 SASEGT. With 6 bases clipped from V and 4 bases from J, the junction kept 4 bases outside the gene matches. This CDR3 contains 15 residues. The CDR3 sequence: CASSLGQGANQPQHF. The DNA of the CDR3 is TGTGCCAGCAGCCTGGGACAGGGGGCGAATCAGCCCCAGCATTTT.